The 2 T cell receptor beta chains given below trace back to one sample, sequenced in a study of CD8+ T cells in alopecia areata. After isolation, RNA underwent reverse transcription to generate cDNA as the sequencing template. TCRdb's copy holds only in-frame clones and misses some; the assay was immunoSEQ multiplex PCR. The profile shows a few hundred thousand clones, approximately 70% of them singletons. Treatment specified: oral pan-JAK inhibitor, 5-10 mg twice daily. This specimen consisted of CD4+ T cells sorted from blood, obtained at week 44, from a patient treated with tofacitinib. Receptors were obtained from a human donor with alopecia areata.

The V gene is TRBV4-3, the J gene TRBJ2-3; no firm D call. Germline loops: CDR1 LGHNA, CDR2 YSLEER. V lost 2 bases, J lost 6 bases, and 9 bases lay in between. This CDR3 is built from 13 residues. CDR3 in DNA: TGCGCCAGCAGCCAATCCGTCCAGGATACGCAGTATTTT. It translates to CASSQSVQDTQYF.

The chain couples TRBV11-2 to TRBJ2-5; D unclear. The V end was cut by 0 bases, the J end by 4 bases, with 3 bases between. CDR1 SGHAT and CDR2 FQNNGV come from the germline V gene. The CDR3 extends over 12 amino acids. CDR3 loop: CASSLDLETQYF. Here the CDR3 DNA reads TGTGCCAGCAGCTTAGATTTAGAGACCCAGTACTTC.